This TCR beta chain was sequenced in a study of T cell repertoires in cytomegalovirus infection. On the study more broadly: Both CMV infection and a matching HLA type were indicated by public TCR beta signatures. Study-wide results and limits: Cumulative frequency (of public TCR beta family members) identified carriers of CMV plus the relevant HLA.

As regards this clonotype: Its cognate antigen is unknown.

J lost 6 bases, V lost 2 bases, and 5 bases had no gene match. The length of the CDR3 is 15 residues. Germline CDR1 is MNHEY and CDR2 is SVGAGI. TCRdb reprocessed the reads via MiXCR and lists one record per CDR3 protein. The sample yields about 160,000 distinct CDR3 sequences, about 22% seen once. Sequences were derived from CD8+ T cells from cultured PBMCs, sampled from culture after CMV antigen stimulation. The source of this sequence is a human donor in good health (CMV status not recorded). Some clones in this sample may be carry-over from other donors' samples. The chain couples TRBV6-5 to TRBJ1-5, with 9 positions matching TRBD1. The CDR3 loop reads CASSYRDRAAQPQHF. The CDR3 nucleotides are TGTGCCAGCAGTTACAGGGACAGGGCGGCTCAGCCCCAGCATTTT.